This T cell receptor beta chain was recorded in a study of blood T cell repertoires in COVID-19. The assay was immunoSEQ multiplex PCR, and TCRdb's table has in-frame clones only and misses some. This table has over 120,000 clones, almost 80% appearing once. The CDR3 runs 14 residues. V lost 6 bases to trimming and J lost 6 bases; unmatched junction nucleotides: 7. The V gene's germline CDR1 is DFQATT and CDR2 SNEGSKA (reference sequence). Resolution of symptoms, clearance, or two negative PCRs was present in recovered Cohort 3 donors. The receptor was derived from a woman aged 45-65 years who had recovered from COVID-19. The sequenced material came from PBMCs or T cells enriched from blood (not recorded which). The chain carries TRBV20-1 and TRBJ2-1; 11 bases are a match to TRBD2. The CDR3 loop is CSASSGRALNEQFF. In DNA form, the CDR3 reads TGCAGTGCCAGTAGCGGGAGGGCTCTCAATGAGCAGTTCTTC.